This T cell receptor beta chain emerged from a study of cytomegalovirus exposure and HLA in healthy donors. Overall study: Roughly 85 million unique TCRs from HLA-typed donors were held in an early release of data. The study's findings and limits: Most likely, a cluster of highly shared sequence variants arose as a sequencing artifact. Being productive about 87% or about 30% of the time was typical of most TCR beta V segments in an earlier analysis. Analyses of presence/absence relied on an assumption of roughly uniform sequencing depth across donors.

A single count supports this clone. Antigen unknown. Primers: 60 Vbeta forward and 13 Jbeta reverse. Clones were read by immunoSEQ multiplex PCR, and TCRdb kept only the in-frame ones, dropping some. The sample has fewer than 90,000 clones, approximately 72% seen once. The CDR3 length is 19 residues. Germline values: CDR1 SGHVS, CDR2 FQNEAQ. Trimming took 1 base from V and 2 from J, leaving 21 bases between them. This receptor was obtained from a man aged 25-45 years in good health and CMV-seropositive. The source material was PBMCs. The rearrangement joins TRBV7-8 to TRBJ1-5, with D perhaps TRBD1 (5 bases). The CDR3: CASSLGSGFGGKGNQPQHF. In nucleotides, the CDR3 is TGTGCCAGCAGCTTAGGCTCGGGGTTCGGGGGAAAGGGCAATCAGCCCCAGCATTTT. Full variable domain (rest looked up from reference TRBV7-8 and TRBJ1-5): GAGVSQSPRYKVAKRGQDVALRCDPISGHVSLFWYQQALGQGPEFLTYFQNEAQLDKSGLPSDRFFAERPEGSVSTLKIQRTQQEDSAVYLCASSLGSGFGGKGNQPQHFGDGTRLSIL.